This T cell receptor (beta chain) was identified during a study of blood T cell repertoires in COVID-19. Assay: immunoSEQ multiplex PCR; the TCRdb copy retains only in-frame clones and omits some. The profile covers more than 300,000 clones, with roughly nine tenths appearing a single time and roughly 3.6% taken by the ten largest. With 1 base removed from V and 8 bases from J, the gap between germline ends came to 15 bases. The CDR3 covers 16 residues. Germline V CDR1 and CDR2: SGHTA, FQGNSA. Sample: PBMCs or T cells enriched from blood (not recorded which). The clonotype originates from a woman aged 25 to 39 who had been exposed to COVID-19. V and J are TRBV7-2 and TRBJ1-6; unclear D gene. Here the CDR3 DNA reads TGTGCCAGCAGCTTAGTCGGTATCAGAGGAGATTCACCCCTCCACTTT. Translation gives CASSLVGIRGDSPLHF.